This record concerns one T cell receptor (beta chain) sequence. As yet, its antigen is unknown. This sample was taken from a study of cytomegalovirus exposure and HLA in healthy donors. The V gene's germline CDR1 is SGHVS and CDR2 FQNEAQ. The V and J ends lost 6 bases and 8 bases, in that order; junction bases with no gene match: 11. CDR3 length: 15 residues. Study-wide findings and caveats: A missense DCLRE1C variant was associated with V- and J-gene trimming of TCR beta chains in a later analysis, and an independent cohort replicated the association.

The PCR used 60 Vbeta and 13 Jbeta primers. Authors' data handling: An analysis performed later counted 72 million or so unique TCR beta chains (roughly 11 million of them shared). The method was immunoSEQ multiplex PCR; TCRdb's version includes in-frame clones alone and lacks a portion of them. Clonal size and the V and J genes are those of that table, whereas D and trimming came from the DNA. There are approximately 73,000 clones in the sample; under 70% occur only once, and around 5% lies in the top ten. The clonotype originates from a man younger than 40 in good health and CMV-seropositive. The sample taken for sequencing was PBMCs. The rearrangement uses TRBV7-8 and TRBJ1-4; 8 bases are shared with TRBD1. The CDR3 sequence: CASSFGTNRGEKLFF. DNA for the CDR3: TGTGCCAGCAGTTTTGGGACAAACAGGGGGGAAAAACTGTTTTTT. Full variable domain (outside the CDR3, taken from reference TRBV7-8 and TRBJ1-4): GAGVSQSPRYKVAKRGQDVALRCDPISGHVSLFWYQQALGQGPEFLTYFQNEAQLDKSGLPSDRFFAERPEGSVSTLKIQRTQQEDSAVYLCASSFGTNRGEKLFFGSGTQLSVL.